This T cell receptor (beta chain) was captured in a study of blood T cell repertoires in COVID-19. Looking at the study overall: From T cells, B-cell-depleted T cells, or PBMCs came the material, which was cDNA or gDNA.

V lost 6 bases to trimming and J lost 8 bases, with 11 bases between them. CDR3 length equals 12 residues. Looked up from germline, CDR1 is MNHEY and CDR2 is SVGAGI. As processed by the authors: Reference gene primers were amplified, and this amplification served to estimate nucleated cell counts. The table came from immunoSEQ multiplex PCR; TCRdb's copy has only in-frame clones and leaves some out. For V, J and clone size, that table is used; D and trimming come from the DNA. The table records some 290,000 clones, about nine tenths of them present only once. The gene calls are TRBV6-5 and TRBJ2-1, with TRBD2 as a possible D gene (6 bases). The sequence was collected from a young woman with COVID-19, enrolled during active disease. What was sequenced was peripheral blood. DNA for the CDR3: TGTGCCAGCAGACGCACGGGGGATGAGCAGTTCTTC. This encodes CASRRTGDEQFF.